This T cell receptor beta chain was documented in a study of response to subunit inactivated influenza vaccine. General observations from the study: T cells newly recruited by each seasonal influenza vaccination are few, the authors suggested.

The CDR3 runs 15 residues. Trimming left V 3 bases short and J 3 bases short, with 12 bases between. In its sample, this clonotype was seen a few times. The antigen remains unidentified. One entry per CDR3 protein, called by TCRdb with MiXCR from the RT-PCR reads. This sample has hundreds of thousands of distinct CDR3 sequences, with 7.6% found just once. The sequence was obtained from a man in his fifties or sixties who received an inactivated influenza vaccine. The chain joins TRBV12-3 or TRBV12-4 to TRBJ2-1; tentatively, D is TRBD2 (5 bases). Sequencing used PBMCs from blood, obtained approximately 25 months after vaccination. The CDR3: CASSFPGKHYNEQFF. As DNA, the CDR3 is TGTGCCAGCAGTTTCCCGGGAAAACACTACAATGAGCAGTTCTTC.